This TCR beta chain originates from a study of blood T cell repertoires in COVID-19. On the study more broadly: T cells, B-cell-depleted T cells, or PBMCs supplied cDNA or gDNA.

V was cut by 8 bases and J by 3 bases, with 14 bases left in between. CDR3 size: 12 residues. Germline-derived CDR1 and CDR2 are GTSNPN and SVGIG (reference sequence). Method: immunoSEQ multiplex PCR; TCRdb's copy keeps in-frame clones and lacks some. The profile shows about 500,000 clones, 87% of them singletons. Clinical history as reported by participants underpinned cohort assignment. V and J are TRBV30 and TRBJ2-7; maybe TRBD2 (6 bases). The receptor was isolated from a woman between 18 and 29 years old who had recovered from COVID-19. Specimen: PBMCs or T cells enriched from blood (not recorded which). CDR3 amino acids: CALSLGGYEQYF. The CDR3 DNA is TGTGCCCTAAGCCTGGGGGGCTACGAGCAGTACTTC.